This T cell receptor (beta chain) was found in a study of a mutant IDH1 vaccine in newly diagnosed glioma. Across the whole study: Vaccines began 4-6 weeks after radiotherapy alone, or with temozolomide cycles. Before enrollment, patients got radiotherapy alone, temozolomide alone, or mostly the combination.

On this clone: Its antigen is undetermined.

Germline V gene data show CDR1 as SGHRS and CDR2 as YFSETQ. V lost 4 bases, J lost 11 bases, and 15 bases lay in between. This CDR3 is built from 12 residues. Here immunoSEQ multiplex PCR was the method, and the copy in TCRdb shows in-frame clones only, minus some. In the table there are about 56,000 clones, 75% to 90% of which are singletons. Noted time point: week 47, end of study. It was 300 ug of mutant IDH1 20-mer peptide that made up each vaccine dose, given with topical imiquimod. This TCR derives from a woman aged 50 to 60 with glioma. The J gene is TRBJ1-1, the V gene TRBV5-1, with a possible D match to TRBD1 (6 bases). Source: PBMCs, taken from a glioma patient whose treatment included an IDH1 peptide vaccine. The CDR3 is CASSEDRALAFF. CDR3 nucleotide sequence: TGCGCCAGCAGCGAGGACAGAGCCCTGGCTTTCTTT.